Presented here are 16 T cell receptor beta chains from one specimen sequenced in a study of CD8 T cells in Susac syndrome. Reverse transcription of about 0.5 to 1 ug RNA used random hexamers. TCRdb used MiXCR to reprocess the immunoSEQ multiplex PCR reads, holding one entry per CDR3 protein. The sample lists 200,000 to 300,000 distinct CDR3 sequences, 90% to 97% seen once, with 0.1% in the top ten. Sequencing was performed on CD4+ T cells from PBMCs. These receptors came from a human donor with Susac syndrome.

The chain is built from TRBV28 and TRBJ2-5, with unresolved D. Germline assignment: CDR1 MDHEN and CDR2 SYDVKM. The V and J ends lost 3 bases and 2 bases respectively, with 7 bases between them. The CDR3 has 13 residues. The CDR3 DNA sequence: TGTGCCAGCAGTTTGTTCACTCAAGAGACCCAGTACTTC. Protein sequence: CASSLFTQETQYF.

V gene TRBV20-1 combines with J gene TRBJ1-1, with 8 positions matching TRBD1. The CDR3 covers 13 residues. Unmatched junction bases numbered 2, after V lost 0 bases and J lost 5 bases. Germline assignment: CDR1 DFQATT and CDR2 SNEGSKA (reference sequence). Written as DNA, the CDR3 is TGCAGTGCTAGAGAGACAGGGGAGACTGAAGCTTTCTTT. This sequence encodes CSARETGETEAFF.

This clonotype occurred a few times. In DNA form, the CDR3 reads TGTGCCACGGCCTCTGGGGCCAACGTCCTGACTTTC. Encoded protein: CATASGANVLTF. The chain has TRBV12-3 or TRBV12-4 and TRBJ2-6, with D unresolved. This CDR3 is 12 amino acids long. Trimming pared 10 bases from V and 0 bases from J, leaving 4 bases between.

J is TRBJ2-1 and V is TRBV5-6; 7 nucleotides match TRBD2. This CDR3 has 14 amino acids. Germline-derived CDR1 and CDR2 are SGHDT and YYEEEE. The V segment lost 4 bases and the J segment 6 bases; nucleotides outside the gene matches: 7. The CDR3 DNA reads as TGTGCCAGCAGCCCCCCCTGGGGGGGCAATGAGCAGTTCTTC. This encodes CASSPPWGGNEQFF. Full variable domain (rest looked up from reference TRBV5-6 and TRBJ2-1): DAGVTQSPTHLIKTRGQQVTLRCSPKSGHDTVSWYQQALGQGPQFIFQYYEEEERQRGNFPDRFSGHQFPNYSSELNVNALLLGDSALYLCASSPPWGGNEQFFGPGTRLTVL.

This clonotype was seen only a few times. The chain combines TRBV29-1 with TRBJ1-1; no clear D gene. Germline lookup yields CDR1 SQVTM and CDR2 ANQGSEA. Trimming took 7 bases from V and 6 from J, leaving 21 bases between them. The CDR3 contains 14 residues. CDR3 loop: CSERPGFKSPEAFF. The CDR3 coding sequence is TGCAGCGAGAGACCGGGTTTCAAGTCTCCTGAAGCTTTCTTT.

The chain combines TRBV7-9 with TRBJ2-2; D gene ambiguous. The CDR3 spans 13 residues. Germline V lookup: CDR1 SEHNR, CDR2 FQNEAQ (reference sequence). Trimming cost V 2 bases and J 6 bases, with 7 bases left between them. The CDR3 spells CASSLIRSGELFF. In DNA form, the CDR3 reads TGTGCCAGCAGCTTAATAAGATCCGGGGAGCTGTTTTTT.

The chain couples TRBV27 to TRBJ2-1; either TRBD1 or TRBD2 may fit D (6 bases each). V was pared by 6 bases and J by 7 bases, with 13 bases between. CDR1 and CDR2 from the germline V gene are MNHEY and SMNVEV (reference sequence). The CDR3 contains 13 residues. The CDR3 DNA reads as TGTGCCAGCAGCAGGCAGGGGAGGAATGAGCAGTTCTTC. Translation gives CASSRQGRNEQFF.

The chain links TRBV28 to TRBJ2-7, with D perhaps TRBD2 (6 bases). V was cut by 2 bases and J by 9 bases, with 20 bases left in between. This CDR3 region has 15 residues. Germline V gives CDR1 MDHEN, CDR2 SYDVKM. The CDR3 nucleotides are TGTGCCAGCAGTTTAGCCGGGACTGGGTTACGAGTGCAGTACTTC. Residues: CASSLAGTGLRVQYF.

This clonotype was seen once. The chain uses TRBV14 and TRBJ2-7; 8 positions match TRBD1. With 5 bases clipped from V and 7 bases from J, the junction kept 13 bases outside the gene matches. The germline gives CDR1 SGHDN, CDR2 FVKESK. The CDR3 contains 15 residues. The CDR3 DNA sequence: TGTGCCAGCAGCGGAAGGACAGGGACCCCTCGGGAGCAGTACTTC. It yields the protein CASSGRTGTPREQYF.

This clonotype has only one observation. CDR3 amino acids: CAWSVLGEIEAFF. CDR3 nucleotide sequence: TGTGCCTGGAGTGTACTTGGGGAGATTGAAGCTTTCTTT. The V gene is TRBV30, the J gene TRBJ1-1; unclear D gene. In germline, CDR1 is GTSNPN, CDR2 SVGIG (reference sequence). Between the trimmed V and J ends, which lost 0 bases and 7 bases, there was a span of 12 bases. This CDR3 contains 13 residues.

V and J are TRBV20-1 and TRBJ2-2; D remains ambiguous. The CDR3 sequence is 11 residues long. The V end lost 5 bases, the J end lost 6 bases, and 7 bases lay between the germline ends. Germline V gene sequence: CDR1 DFQATT, CDR2 SNEGSKA (reference sequence). The CDR3 nucleotides read TGCAGTGCTCCCCAGGCCGGGGAGCTGTTTTTT. It translates to CSAPQAGELFF.

This chain connects TRBV3-1 to TRBJ2-7, with D possibly being TRBD2 (6 bases). The V gene lost 0 bases and the J gene lost 3 bases, with 9 bases spanning the gap. The CDR3 sequence is 14 residues long. In germline, CDR1 is LGHDT, CDR2 YNNKEL (reference sequence). CDR3 sequence reads: CASSQEGGNYEQYF. The CDR3 DNA reads as TGTGCCAGCAGCCAAGAGGGCGGGAACTACGAGCAGTACTTC.

The chain uses TRBV5-4 and TRBJ1-5; unclear D gene. The germline V and J ends were trimmed by 5 bases and 5 bases, with 17 bases remaining between them. This CDR3 contains 15 residues. CDR1 is SGHNT and CDR2 is YYREEE in the germline V gene (reference sequence). CDR3 region: CASSYGPREDQPQHF. CDR3 sequence (DNA): TGTGCCAGCAGTTACGGGCCCCGTGAGGATCAGCCCCAGCATTTT. Full variable domain (missing parts from reference TRBV5-4 and TRBJ1-5): ETGVTQSPTHLIKTRGQQVTLRCSSQSGHNTVSWYQQALGQGPQFIFQYYREEENGRGNFPPRFSGLQFPNYSSELNVNALELDDSALYLCASSYGPREDQPQHFGDGTRLSIL.

The chain is built from TRBV18 and TRBJ2-7; D is undetermined. CDR3 size: 13 residues. CDR1 and CDR2 (germline): KGHSH, LQKENI. Trimming stripped 3 bases from V and 5 bases from J, with 11 bases between. The CDR3 sequence is CASSPLSGNEQYF. CDR3 sequence (DNA): TGTGCCAGCTCACCTCTATCAGGTAACGAGCAGTACTTC.

J is TRBJ1-2 and V is TRBV7-8; unclear D gene. This CDR3 contains 12 residues. Trimming removed 6 bases from V and 4 bases from J, with 9 bases in between. Germline values: CDR1 SGHVS, CDR2 FQNEAQ. The CDR3 spells CASSSNLYGYTF. The CDR3 DNA reads TGTGCCAGCAGTTCCAACCTCTATGGCTACACCTTC.

The chain links TRBV3-1 to TRBJ2-1; 12 nucleotides line up with TRBD2. The CDR3 is 16 amino acids. V shed 4 bases and J 4 bases; nucleotides not matched to a gene: 5. Per the germline V gene, CDR1 is LGHDT and CDR2 is YNNKEL (reference sequence). The CDR3 loop reads CASSPYLAGGYNEQFF. In DNA form, the CDR3 reads TGTGCCAGCAGCCCCTACCTAGCGGGAGGGTACAATGAGCAGTTCTTC.